The clone carrying this TCR beta chain was seen at least ten times. Antigen unknown. The data were taken from a study of T cells in Graves' hyperthyroidism and ophthalmopathy. General study results and limits: Ophthalmopathy and stable hyperthyroidism were told apart by a 13 V-J model.

Researchers took RNA transcripts and amplified the TCR beta CDR3 regions from them. The TCR CDR3 was amplified in a first-round RT-PCR using the HTBI primer set. TCRdb re-derived calls from the multiplex PCR reads in MiXCR, one entry per CDR3 protein. Of around 360,000 distinct CDR3 sequences listed, approximately 14% were seen once; the top ten hold approximately 19%. The junction had 6 bases not matched to a gene; V was cut back by 5 bases and J by 9 bases. CDR3 length equals 15 residues. Individuals with ophthalmopathy presented a Clinical Activity Score of at least 3, a NOSPECS grade of at least 4 and a duration under 3 months. Around 10 ml fresh peripheral blood yielded the PBMCs.

The sequencing input was blood. V gene TRBV12-3 or TRBV12-4 combines with J gene TRBJ2-1; 14 nucleotides agree with TRBD2. The clonotype was recovered from an older woman with Graves' ophthalmopathy. CDR3 protein: CASSKTSGRAAEQFF. The CDR3 DNA reads as TGTGCCAGCAGTAAGACTAGCGGGAGGGCCGCTGAGCAGTTCTTC.